This T cell receptor (beta chain) appears in the sequencing data of a study of cytomegalovirus exposure and HLA in healthy donors. Study-wide findings and caveats: In an earlier analysis, most TCR beta V segments were productive about 87% or about 30% of the time. 16,951 TCR beta sequences were associated with HLA alleles at 0.05 false discovery rate in a later analysis.

A note on this clone: Its specificity is not known.

The CDR3 runs 15 residues. The germline CDR1 and CDR2 sequences are MNHEY and SVGAGI. V shed 2 bases and J 3 bases; nucleotides not matched to a gene: 4. It was healthy bone marrow donors who served as donors. Both 60 Vbeta primers and 13 Jbeta primers went into the PCR. Profiled with immunoSEQ multiplex PCR; TCRdb holds only in-frame clones, not every one. Among some 200,000 clones, approximately 79% were seen once, and the ten largest hold roughly 1.4%. Sequencing was carried out using PBMCs. This clonotype was obtained from a girl under 18 in good health and CMV-seropositive. The V call is TRBV6-5, the J call TRBJ1-2, with 9 bases aligning to TRBD1. This CDR3 is CASSYGTGSDYGYTF. CDR3 DNA sequence: TGTGCCAGCAGTTACGGGACAGGGTCAGACTATGGCTACACCTTC.